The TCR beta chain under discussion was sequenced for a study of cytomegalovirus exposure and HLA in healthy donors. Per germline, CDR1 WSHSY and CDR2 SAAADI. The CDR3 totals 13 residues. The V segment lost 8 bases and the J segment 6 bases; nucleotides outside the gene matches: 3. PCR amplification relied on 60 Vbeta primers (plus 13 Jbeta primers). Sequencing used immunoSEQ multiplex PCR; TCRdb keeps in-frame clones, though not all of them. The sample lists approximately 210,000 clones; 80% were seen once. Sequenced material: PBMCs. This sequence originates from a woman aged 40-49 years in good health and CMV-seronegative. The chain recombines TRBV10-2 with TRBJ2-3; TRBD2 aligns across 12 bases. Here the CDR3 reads CASQGTSGDTQYF. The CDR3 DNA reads TGCGCCAGCCAGGGGACTAGCGGGGATACGCAGTATTTT.